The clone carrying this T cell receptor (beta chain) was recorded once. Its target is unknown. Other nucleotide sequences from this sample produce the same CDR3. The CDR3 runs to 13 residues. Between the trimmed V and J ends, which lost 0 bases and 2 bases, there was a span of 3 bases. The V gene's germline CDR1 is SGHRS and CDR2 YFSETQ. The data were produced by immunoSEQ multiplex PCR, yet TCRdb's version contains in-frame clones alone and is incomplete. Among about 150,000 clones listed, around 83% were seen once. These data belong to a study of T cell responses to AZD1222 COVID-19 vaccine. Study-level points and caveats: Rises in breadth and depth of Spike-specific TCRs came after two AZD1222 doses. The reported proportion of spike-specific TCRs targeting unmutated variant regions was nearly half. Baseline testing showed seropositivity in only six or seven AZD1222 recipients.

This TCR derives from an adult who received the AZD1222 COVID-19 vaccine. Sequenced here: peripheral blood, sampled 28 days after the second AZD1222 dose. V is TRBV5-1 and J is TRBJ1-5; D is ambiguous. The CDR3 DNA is TGCGCCAGCAGCTTGGATGGCAATCAGCCCCAGCATTTT. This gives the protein CASSLDGNQPQHF. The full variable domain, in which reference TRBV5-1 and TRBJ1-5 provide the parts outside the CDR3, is KAGVTQTPRYLIKTRGQQVTLSCSPISGHRSVSWYQQTPGQGLQFLFEYFSETQRNKGNFPGRFSGRQFSNSRSEMNVSTLELGDSALYLCASSLDGNQPQHFGDGTRLSIL.